These T cell receptor beta chains were read from a single sample in a study of blood T cells in healthy people across ages. TCRdb reprocessed the 5' RACE reads via MiXCR and lists one record per CDR3 protein. This table holds roughly 1 million distinct CDR3 sequences, less than 25% found once. The same data also contributed to another study, on T cells of mothers and their children.

Specimen: blood. These receptors were taken from a girl aged 2 to 10 in good health. Both conserved end residues are part of each CDR3. The D gene is left open where the match is weak. Size values are once, few and many counts, or a class for expanded clones, and some rows have none.

J gene,V gene,D gene,CDR3 length,clone size,CDR3 protein,CDR3 DNA
TRBJ2-5,TRBV18,-,13,-,CASSRQSQETQYF,TGTGCCAGCTCTCGACAGTCCCAGGAGACCCAGTACTTC
TRBJ1-4,TRBV20-1,TRBD1,14,few,CSATRTGGVEKLFF,TGCAGTGCTACCCGGACAGGGGGCGTAGAAAAACTGTTTTTT
TRBJ2-5,TRBV7-9,TRBD1,14,-,CASSDPGQTETQYF,TGTGCCAGCAGTGATCCGGGACAGACAGAGACCCAGTACTTC
TRBJ2-3,TRBV6-1,-,15,-,CASSELRTGTDTQYF,TGTGCCAGCAGTGAACTAAGGACTGGCACAGATACGCAGTATTTT
TRBJ1-6,TRBV27,TRBD1,17,few,CASGGTGGIFGNSPLHF,TGTGCCAGCGGGGGGACAGGGGGCATATTCGGTAATTCACCCCTCCACTTT
TRBJ1-1,TRBV6-6,-,13,-,CASSYIAHTEAFF,TGTGCCAGCAGTTACATCGCTCACACTGAAGCTTTCTTT
TRBJ1-5,TRBV2,-,15,few,CASSERQINNQPQHF,TGTGCCAGCAGTGAAAGGCAGATTAACAATCAGCCCCAGCATTTT
TRBJ1-1,TRBV7-6,TRBD1,15,-,CASSQTTGENTEAFF,TGTGCCAGCAGCCAGACTACAGGGGAGAACACTGAAGCTTTCTTT
TRBJ2-7,TRBV29-1,-,12,few,CSVYVTDYEQYF,TGCAGCGTTTATGTGACAGACTACGAGCAGTACTTC
TRBJ2-1,TRBV27,TRBD2,16,few,CASSLPSGSVGNEQFF,TGTGCCAGCAGTCTTCCTAGCGGGAGCGTCGGCAATGAGCAGTTCTTC
TRBJ2-7,TRBV10-3,-,13,-,CAISESSSYEQYF,TGTGCCATCAGTGAATCTAGCAGCTACGAGCAGTACTTC
TRBJ2-4,TRBV9,-,16,few,CASSVGLGKGENIQYF,TGTGCCAGCAGCGTTGGTCTGGGGAAGGGGGAAAACATTCAGTACTTC
TRBJ2-3,TRBV20-1,-,20,few,CSARDGRGKGPLPPIDTQYF,TGCAGTGCTAGAGATGGGCGCGGGAAGGGTCCCCTACCCCCTATTGATACGCAGTATTTT
TRBJ1-5,TRBV29-1,TRBD1,14,few,CSVGTGESNQPQHF,TGCAGCGTTGGGACAGGGGAAAGCAATCAGCCCCAGCATTTT
TRBJ1-1,TRBV6-2/TRBV6-3,-,13,-,CASSYFLNTEAFF,TGTGCCAGCAGTTACTTCCTGAACACTGAAGCTTTCTTT
TRBJ2-3,TRBV29-1,TRBD2,14,-,CSVLLAGGPDTQYF,TGCAGCGTCTTACTAGCGGGAGGGCCAGATACGCAGTATTTT
TRBJ2-2,TRBV4-1,-,12,-,CASSQEVGELFF,TGCGCCAGCAGCCAAGAGGTCGGGGAGCTGTTTTTT
TRBJ2-7,TRBV29-1,-,14,-,CSVSTGFNSYEQYF,TGCAGCGTTTCGACAGGCTTCAACTCCTACGAGCAGTACTTC
TRBJ2-7,TRBV12-3/TRBV12-4,TRBD1,14,many,CASSFAGGSYEQYF,TGTGCCAGCAGTTTTGCAGGGGGATCCTACGAGCAGTACTTC
TRBJ2-7,TRBV21-1,-,19,few,CASSKALSPADRGPYEQYF,TGTGCCAGCAGCAAAGCCCTTTCGCCAGCGGACCGTGGCCCCTACGAGCAGTACTTC
TRBJ2-5,TRBV4-3,-,15,few,CASSQDRTLQETQYF,TGCGCCAGCAGCCAAGATAGGACACTTCAAGAGACCCAGTACTTC
TRBJ1-1,TRBV4-1,-,15,-,CASSPYPTGITEAFF,TGCGCCAGCAGCCCATACCCGACTGGAATCACTGAAGCTTTCTTT
TRBJ2-1,TRBV27,-,21,few,CASSNGAGAHLAFRPYNEQFF,TGTGCCAGCAGCAATGGGGCAGGGGCGCACCTCGCCTTCCGCCCCTACAATGAGCAGTTCTTC
TRBJ1-2,TRBV19,-,14,-,CASSRQLKNYGYTF,TGTGCCAGTAGTAGACAACTAAAGAACTATGGCTACACCTTC
TRBJ1-1,TRBV5-1,TRBD1,17,once,CASSLRWQGADGTEAFF,TGCGCCAGCAGCTTGAGATGGCAGGGGGCAGACGGCACTGAAGCTTTCTTT
TRBJ1-2,TRBV27,TRBD1,14,few,CASSEQGAIRGYTF,TGTGCCAGCAGTGAGCAGGGGGCCATTCGCGGCTACACCTTC
TRBJ1-2,TRBV12-3/TRBV12-4,TRBD1,15,once,CASSHRRGRWNGFTF,TGTGCCAGCAGTCACCGCAGGGGGAGGTGGAATGGCTTCACCTTC
TRBJ1-2,TRBV7-9,-,15,-,CASSPPSAPDNGYTF,TGTGCCAGCAGCCCTCCCAGTGCACCGGACAATGGCTACACCTTC
TRBJ1-2,TRBV7-3,-,14,-,CASSLQHQGYGYTF,TGTGCCAGCAGCCTTCAACACCAGGGCTATGGCTACACCTTC
TRBJ2-3,TRBV28,TRBD1,18,-,CASTVVGPAGGVADTQYF,TGTGCCAGCACCGTGGTGGGGCCTGCAGGGGGAGTGGCAGATACGCAGTATTTT
TRBJ1-2,TRBV29-1,-,15,few,CSAGGGGDSFYGYTF,TGCAGCGCCGGAGGTGGGGGGGACTCGTTCTATGGCTACACCTTC
TRBJ1-1,TRBV2,-,12,-,CASRPFFTEAFF,TGTGCCAGCAGGCCCTTCTTCACTGAAGCTTTCTTT
TRBJ2-5,TRBV6-2/TRBV6-3,-,12,many,CASSSNQETQYF,TGTGCCAGCAGTTCCAATCAAGAGACCCAGTACTTC
TRBJ2-5,TRBV5-1,TRBD2,15,-,CAGRRTSGDQETQYF,TGCGCCGGGAGGCGGACTAGCGGAGACCAAGAGACCCAGTACTTC
TRBJ2-1,TRBV20-1,-,11,once,CSARDGPKQFF,TGCAGTGCTAGAGATGGGCCTAAGCAGTTCTTC
TRBJ1-6,TRBV9,-,15,-,CASSVSGRGKSPLHF,TGTGCCAGCAGCGTATCGGGCAGGGGAAAGTCACCCCTCCACTTT
TRBJ2-1,TRBV29-1,-,12,few,CSVSWGDNEQFF,TGCAGCGTTAGCTGGGGGGACAATGAGCAGTTCTTC
TRBJ1-3,TRBV12-3/TRBV12-4,-,14,-,CASSLGGIGNAIYF,TGTGCCAGCAGCTTAGGAGGGATTGGAAACGCCATATATTTT
TRBJ2-5,TRBV9,-,16,few,CASSARTTPAWETQYF,TGTGCCAGCAGCGCCCGGACAACCCCGGCTTGGGAGACCCAGTACTTC
TRBJ2-5,TRBV4-3,-,16,-,CASSLGPSGSGETQYF,TGCGCCAGCAGCCTAGGTCCTTCGGGGAGCGGAGAGACCCAGTACTTC
TRBJ1-1,TRBV12-3/TRBV12-4,TRBD1,18,-,CASSVPGTGRHPWTEAFF,TGTGCCAGCAGTGTCCCCGGGACAGGGAGGCACCCGTGGACTGAAGCTTTCTTT